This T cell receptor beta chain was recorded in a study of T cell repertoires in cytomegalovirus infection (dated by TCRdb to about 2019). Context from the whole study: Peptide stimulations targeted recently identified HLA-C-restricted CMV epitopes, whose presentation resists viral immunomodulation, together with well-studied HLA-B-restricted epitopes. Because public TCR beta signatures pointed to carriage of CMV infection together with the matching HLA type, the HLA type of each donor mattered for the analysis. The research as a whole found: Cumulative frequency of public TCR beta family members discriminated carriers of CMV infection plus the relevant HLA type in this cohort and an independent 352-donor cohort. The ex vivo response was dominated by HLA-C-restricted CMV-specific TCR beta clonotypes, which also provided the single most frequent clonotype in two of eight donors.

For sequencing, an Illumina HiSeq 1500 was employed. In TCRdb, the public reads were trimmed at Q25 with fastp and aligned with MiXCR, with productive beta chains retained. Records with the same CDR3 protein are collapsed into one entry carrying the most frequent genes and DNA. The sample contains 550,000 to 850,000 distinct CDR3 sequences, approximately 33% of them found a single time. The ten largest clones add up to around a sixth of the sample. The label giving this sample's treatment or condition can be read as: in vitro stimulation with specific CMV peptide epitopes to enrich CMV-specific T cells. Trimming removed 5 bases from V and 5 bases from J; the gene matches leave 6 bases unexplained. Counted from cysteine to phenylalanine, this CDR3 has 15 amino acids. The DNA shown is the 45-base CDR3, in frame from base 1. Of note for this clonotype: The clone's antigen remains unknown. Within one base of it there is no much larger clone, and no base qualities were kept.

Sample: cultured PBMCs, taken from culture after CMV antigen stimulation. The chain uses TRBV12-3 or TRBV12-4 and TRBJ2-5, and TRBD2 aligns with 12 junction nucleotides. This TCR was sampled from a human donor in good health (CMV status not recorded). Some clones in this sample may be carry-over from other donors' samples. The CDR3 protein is CASSTLAGGPETQYF. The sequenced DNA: TGTGCCAGCAGTACCCTAGCGGGGGGGCCGGAGACCCAGTACTTC.